The 22 T cell receptor beta chains in this list originate from one sample, sequenced in a study of blood T cells in healthy people across ages. It was with a sample-barcoded 5' primer and a J-beta primer mix that a second PCR of roughly 7 to 12 cycles was run. Each CDR3 protein is one row after TCRdb ran MiXCR on the 5' RACE reads. Here the sample spans around 1.5 million distinct CDR3 sequences, approximately 40% being singletons. The specimen sequenced was blood. The receptors were sampled from a woman aged 18-35 years in good health.

This clonotype was observed a few times. One end of the junction is discordant with germline, which a read error may explain. The chain recombines TRBV7-7 with TRBJ2-5; weak D call: TRBD2 (5 bases). Germline lookup yields CDR1 SSHAT and CDR2 FNYEAQ (reference sequence). CDR3 size: 14 residues. This CDR3 is CASSSHGLEETQYF. The CDR3 nucleotides read TGTGCTAGCAGCTCCCACGGACTCGAAGAGACCCAGTACTTC. Filled out from reference TRBV7-7 and TRBJ2-5, the complete variable domain reads GAGVSQSPRYKVTKRGQDVTLRCDPISSHATLYWYQQALGQGPEFLTYFNYEAQPDKSGLPSDRFSAERPEGSISTLTIQRTEQRDSAMYRCASSSHGLEETQYFGPGTRLLVL.

This clonotype was counted between two and nine times. The chain joins TRBV4-1 to TRBJ2-1; tentatively, D is TRBD2 (6 bases). The CDR3 has 16 amino acids. Trimming stripped 1 base from V and 8 bases from J, with 18 bases between. The germline V gene has CDR1 MGHRA and CDR2 YSYEKL. CDR3: CASSQVASALGDEQFF. The CDR3 coding sequence is TGCGCCAGCAGCCAAGTTGCTAGCGCCCTAGGGGATGAGCAGTTCTTC.

V gene TRBV20-1 combines with J gene TRBJ2-7, with 7 bases that match TRBD1. The CDR3 runs 15 residues. V trimming: 5 bases; J trimming: 2 bases; junction bases outside the gene matches: 12. The germline gives CDR1 DFQATT, CDR2 SNEGSKA (reference sequence). The CDR3 sequence is CSAATPGQRPYEQYF. CDR3 DNA sequence: TGCAGTGCTGCCACCCCGGGACAGCGCCCCTACGAGCAGTACTTC.

V is TRBV6-1 and J is TRBJ2-3; D is possibly TRBD2 (6 bases). The CDR3 has 12 residues. With 6 bases removed from V and 11 bases from J, the gap between germline ends came to 15 bases. Germline values: CDR1 MNHNS, CDR2 SASEGT. CDR3 region: CASRRLRGRQYF. In nucleotides, the CDR3 is TGTGCCAGCAGGAGGTTGCGGGGCCGGCAGTATTTT.

The J gene is TRBJ1-4, the V gene TRBV20-1; a possible D gene is TRBD1 (5 bases). Germline CDR1 reads DFQATT; CDR2 reads SNEGSKA (reference sequence). CDR3 length: 14 amino acids. Trimming pared 3 bases from V and 5 bases from J, leaving 13 bases between. Here the CDR3 reads CSASPTVVNEKLFF. The CDR3, as DNA: TGCAGTGCTAGCCCGACAGTCGTCAATGAAAAACTGTTTTTT.

This clonotype was recorded many times. The chain carries TRBV28 and TRBJ2-1; D might be TRBD2 (6 bases). Germline assignment: CDR1 MDHEN and CDR2 SYDVKM. The CDR3 consists of 15 residues. V was pared by 5 bases and J by 7 bases, with 18 bases between. DNA for the CDR3: TGTGCCAGCAGTACTCCGGGGGACCCCAAAAATGAGCAGTTCTTC. This translates into CASSTPGDPKNEQFF.

The chain combines TRBV2 with TRBJ2-3; maybe TRBD2 (5 bases). V lost 8 bases and J 5 bases, leaving 17 bases between the germline ends. Germline V lookup: CDR1 SNHLY, CDR2 FYNNEI. The CDR3 has 14 amino acids. In nucleotides, the CDR3 is TGTGCCAGCGAAGGAGGACTGCACGGAGATACGCAGTATTTT. It translates to CASEGGLHGDTQYF.

The chain carries TRBV15 and TRBJ2-5; D is undetermined. This CDR3 spans 16 amino acids. V was cut by 4 bases and J by 11 bases, with 26 bases left in between. Germline V gene sequence: CDR1 LNHNV, CDR2 YYDKDF (reference sequence). CDR3 region: CATSIKRRTTSTEQYF. The CDR3 DNA reads as TGTGCCACCAGCATCAAACGGCGCACTACGAGCACGGAGCAGTACTTC.

The CDR3 nucleotides read TGCAGCGTTGTCCGGGGGGGAAGTACTGAAGCTTTCTTT. Amino acid sequence: CSVVRGGSTEAFF. The genes are TRBV29-1 and TRBJ1-1; maybe TRBD1 (5 bases). The V and J ends lost 4 bases and 5 bases respectively, with 14 bases between them. CDR3 length: 13 residues. Germline loops: CDR1 SQVTM, CDR2 ANQGSEA.

The gene calls are TRBV20-1 and TRBJ1-1, with 7 nucleotides matching TRBD1. The V gene end was trimmed by 3 bases and the J gene end by 0 bases; junction bases not matched to a gene: 4. Germline assignment: CDR1 DFQATT and CDR2 SNEGSKA (reference sequence). This CDR3 is 14 amino acids long. In DNA, the CDR3 is TGCAGTGCTAGGCCGGGACAGATGAACACTGAAGCTTTCTTT. Translating gives CSARPGQMNTEAFF.

In this sample, this clonotype turned up a few times. V usage is TRBV10-3 and J usage is TRBJ2-7; 8 bases are shared with TRBD1. Looked up from germline, CDR1 is ENHRY and CDR2 is SYGVKD. The CDR3 has 16 amino acids. With V trimmed by 6 bases and J by 5 bases, 15 bases remained unmatched. The CDR3 DNA sequence: TGTGCCATCAGCCGCCTCCCGACAGGGGCTTTGCACGAGCAGTACTTC. Translated: CAISRLPTGALHEQYF.

The chain couples TRBV29-1 to TRBJ2-1; possible D gene TRBD2, 5 bases. The assigned J gene may be wrong: the sequence end matches TRBJ2-7 better. This CDR3 has 15 residues. The germline V gene encodes CDR1 SQVTM and CDR2 ANQGSEA. The CDR3 region has the DNA TGCAGCGTTGGTGGCGGGCCGTTCTCCTACAATGAGCAGTACTTC. This codes for CSVGGGPFSYNEQYF.

This clonotype occurred a few times. V gene TRBV18 combines with J gene TRBJ2-5; D ambiguous. Germline assignment: CDR1 KGHSH and CDR2 LQKENI. The CDR3 loop spans 14 amino acids. V lost 6 bases to trimming and J lost 1 base, with 12 bases between them. The CDR3 DNA reads as TGTGCCAGCTCGCAACTAATATTCCAAGAGACCCAGTACTTC. Protein sequence: CASSQLIFQETQYF. The variable domain in full, completed from reference TRBV18 and TRBJ2-5, reads NAGVMQNPRHLVRRRGQEARLRCSPMKGHSHVYWYRQLPEEGLKFMVYLQKENIIDESGMPKERFSAEFPKEGPSILRIQQVVRGDSAAYFCASSQLIFQETQYFGPGTRLLVL.

This clonotype has more than one count but fewer than ten. V usage is TRBV7-2 and J usage is TRBJ2-3, with TRBD2 identical over 13 bases. The CDR3 runs to 17 residues. CDR1 and CDR2 (germline): SGHTA, FQGNSA. After removal of 2 bases from V and 2 bases from J, the junction contained 4 bases not matched to a gene. Here the CDR3 reads CASSLRGLAGYTDTQYF. The CDR3 DNA reads TGTGCCAGCAGCTTAAGGGGACTAGCGGGATACACAGATACGCAGTATTTT. Combining the CDR3 with reference TRBV7-2 and TRBJ2-3 gives the whole variable domain GAGVSQSPSNKVTEKGKDVELRCDPISGHTALYWYRQSLGQGLEFLIYFQGNSAPDKSGLPSDRFSAERTGGSVSTLTIQRTQQEDSAVYLCASSLRGLAGYTDTQYFGPGTRLTVL.

V and J are TRBV5-1 and TRBJ1-2; possibly TRBD1 for D (6 bases). Per the germline V gene, CDR1 is SGHRS and CDR2 is YFSETQ. The ends were cut back, 0 bases at V and 1 base at J, with 10 bases in the middle. This CDR3 spans 15 amino acids. The CDR3 DNA reads TGCGCCAGCAGCTTGGGACAGGACCTTAACTATGGCTACACCTTC. Amino acid sequence: CASSLGQDLNYGYTF.

The rearrangement joins TRBV20-1 to TRBJ2-7; perhaps TRBD2 as D (6 bases). Trimming pared 6 bases from V and 3 bases from J, leaving 9 bases between. This CDR3 is built from 11 residues. The germline V gene has CDR1 DFQATT and CDR2 SNEGSKA (reference sequence). This CDR3 is CSAGGRYEQYF. The CDR3 DNA reads TGCAGTGCCGGAGGGCGCTACGAGCAGTACTTC.

About this clonotype: One end of the junction fails to match germline, which may point to a read error. The V gene is TRBV10-3, the J gene TRBJ1-5; D gene ambiguous. The CDR3 is 13 residues long. Germline CDR1 ENHRY, CDR2 SYGVKD. DNA for the CDR3: TGTGCCATCAGTAAGTCCGGGAAACAGCCCCAGCATTTT. Translating gives CAISKSGKQPQHF.

This chain connects TRBV25-1 to TRBJ2-1; unclear D gene. The CDR3 spans 15 residues. V was cut by 3 bases and J by 2 bases, with 11 bases left in between. CDR1 and CDR2 (germline): MGHDK, SYGVNS. The CDR3 DNA follows: TGTGCCAGCAGTGATTCCCCGATGGCCTACAATGAGCAGTTCTTC. Translated, it gives CASSDSPMAYNEQFF.

This chain joins TRBV6-1 and TRBJ1-1; D is ambiguous. Germline CDR1 is MNHNS and CDR2 is SASEGT. The CDR3 consists of 13 residues. Trimming took off 7 bases at V and 5 bases at J, with 14 bases between the two ends. The CDR3 sequence: CASTTALATEAFF. The CDR3 coding sequence is TGTGCCAGCACTACGGCCCTCGCTACTGAAGCTTTCTTT.

The chain links TRBV7-9 to TRBJ2-1, with 9 bases lining up with TRBD1. The germline gives CDR1 SEHNR, CDR2 FQNEAQ (reference sequence). With V trimmed by 2 bases and J by 8 bases, 10 bases remained unmatched. The CDR3 loop spans 16 amino acids. This CDR3 is CASSLSTGGEHDEQFF. The CDR3 nucleotides read TGTGCCAGCAGCTTATCGACAGGGGGGGAACACGATGAGCAGTTCTTC.

This clonotype was counted between two and nine times. The chain employs TRBV5-6 and TRBJ2-1, with a possible D match to TRBD1 (6 bases). V was shortened by 0 bases and J by 9 bases, with 13 bases between the two germline ends. CDR1 is SGHDT and CDR2 is YYEEEE in the germline V gene. This CDR3 is built from 14 residues. CDR3 amino acids: CASSLVSGDGEQFF. Written as DNA, the CDR3 is TGTGCCAGCAGCTTGGTCTCAGGGGATGGTGAGCAGTTCTTC. The variable domain in full, with the rest retrieved from reference TRBV5-6 and TRBJ2-1, is DAGVTQSPTHLIKTRGQQVTLRCSPKSGHDTVSWYQQALGQGPQFIFQYYEEEERQRGNFPDRFSGHQFPNYSSELNVNALLLGDSALYLCASSLVSGDGEQFFGPGTRLTVL.

The V call is TRBV18, the J call TRBJ1-1; TRBD1 is a possible D gene (6 bases). V was clipped by 3 bases and J by 7 bases, with 18 bases between them. The CDR3 spans 15 residues. The germline CDR1 and CDR2 sequences are KGHSH and LQKENI. CDR3 sequence reads: CASSPLTGRFNEAFF. The DNA of the CDR3 is TGTGCCAGCTCACCTTTAACAGGGAGATTTAATGAAGCTTTCTTT. Full variable domain (rest looked up from reference TRBV18 and TRBJ1-1): NAGVMQNPRHLVRRRGQEARLRCSPMKGHSHVYWYRQLPEEGLKFMVYLQKENIIDESGMPKERFSAEFPKEGPSILRIQQVVRGDSAAYFCASSPLTGRFNEAFFGQGTRLTVV.